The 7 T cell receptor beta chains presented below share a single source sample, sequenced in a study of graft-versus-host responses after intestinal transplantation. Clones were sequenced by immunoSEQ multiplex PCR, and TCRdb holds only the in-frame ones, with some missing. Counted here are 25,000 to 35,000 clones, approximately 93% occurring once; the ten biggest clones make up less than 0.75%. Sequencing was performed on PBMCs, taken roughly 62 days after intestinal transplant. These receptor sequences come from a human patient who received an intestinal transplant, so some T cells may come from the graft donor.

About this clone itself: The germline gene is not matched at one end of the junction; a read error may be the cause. For the CDR3, the DNA is TGCGCCAGCAGCTCGACTGCGGACAGATCCTACGGGCAGTACTTC. Translation: CASSSTADRSYGQYF. The J gene is TRBJ2-7, the V gene TRBV5-1; D perhaps matches TRBD1 (6 bases). The V gene's germline CDR1 is SGHRS and CDR2 YFSETQ. The CDR3 runs 15 residues.

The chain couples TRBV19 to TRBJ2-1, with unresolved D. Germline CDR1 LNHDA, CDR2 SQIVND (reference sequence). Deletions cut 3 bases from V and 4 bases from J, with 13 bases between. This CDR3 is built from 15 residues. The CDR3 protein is CASSIGVVGYNEQFF. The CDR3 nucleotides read TGTGCCAGTAGTATTGGGGTAGTGGGGTACAATGAGCAGTTCTTC.

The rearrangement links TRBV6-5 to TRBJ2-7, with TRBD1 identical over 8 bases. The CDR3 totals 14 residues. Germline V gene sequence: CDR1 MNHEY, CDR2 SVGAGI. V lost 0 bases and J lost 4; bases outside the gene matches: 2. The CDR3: CASSYSQGAYEQYF. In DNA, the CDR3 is TGTGCCAGCAGTTACTCGCAGGGGGCGTACGAGCAGTACTTC.

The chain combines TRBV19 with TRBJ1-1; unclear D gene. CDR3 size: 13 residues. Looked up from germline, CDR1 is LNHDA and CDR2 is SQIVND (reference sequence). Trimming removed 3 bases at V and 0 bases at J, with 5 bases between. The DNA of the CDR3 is TGTGCCAGTAGTATGTTATTGAACACTGAAGCTTTCTTT. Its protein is CASSMLLNTEAFF.

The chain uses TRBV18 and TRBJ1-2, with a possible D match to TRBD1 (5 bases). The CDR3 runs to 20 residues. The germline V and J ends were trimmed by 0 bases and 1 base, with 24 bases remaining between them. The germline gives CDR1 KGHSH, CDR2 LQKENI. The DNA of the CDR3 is TGTGCCAGCTCACCACCTCAACTACTGACTAGAGACAGCAATAACTATGGCTACACCTTC. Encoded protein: CASSPPQLLTRDSNNYGYTF.

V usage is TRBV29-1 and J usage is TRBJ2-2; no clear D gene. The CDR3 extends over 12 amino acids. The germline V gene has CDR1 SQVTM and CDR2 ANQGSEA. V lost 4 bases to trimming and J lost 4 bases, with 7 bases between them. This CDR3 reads CSVVVGTGELFF. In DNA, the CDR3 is TGCAGCGTTGTTGTTGGCACCGGGGAGCTGTTTTTT.

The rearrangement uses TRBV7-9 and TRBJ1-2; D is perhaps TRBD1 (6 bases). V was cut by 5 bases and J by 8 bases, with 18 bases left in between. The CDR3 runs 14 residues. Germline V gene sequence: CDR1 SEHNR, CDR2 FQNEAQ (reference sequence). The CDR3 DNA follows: TGTGCCAGCAGCCCCCAGATGGGGGCGGGAGGCTACACCTTC. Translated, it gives CASSPQMGAGGYTF. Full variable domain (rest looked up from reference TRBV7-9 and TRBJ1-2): DTGVSQNPRHKITKRGQNVTFRCDPISEHNRLYWYRQTLGQGPEFLTYFQNEAQLEKSRLLSDRFSAERPKGSFSTLEIQRTEQGDSAMYLCASSPQMGAGGYTFGSGTRLTVV.